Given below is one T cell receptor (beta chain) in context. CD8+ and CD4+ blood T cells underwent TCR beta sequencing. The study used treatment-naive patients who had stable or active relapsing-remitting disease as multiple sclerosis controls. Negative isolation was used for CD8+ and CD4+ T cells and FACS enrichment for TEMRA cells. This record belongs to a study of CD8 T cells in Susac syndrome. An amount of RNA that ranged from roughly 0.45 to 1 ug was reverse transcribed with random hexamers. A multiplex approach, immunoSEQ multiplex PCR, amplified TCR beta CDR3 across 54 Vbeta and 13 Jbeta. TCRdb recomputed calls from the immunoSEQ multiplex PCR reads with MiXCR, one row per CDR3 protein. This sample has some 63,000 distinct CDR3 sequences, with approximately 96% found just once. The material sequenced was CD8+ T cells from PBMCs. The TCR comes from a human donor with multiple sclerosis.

The chain's CDR3 is CASSLANLLTGEQYF. The CDR3 nucleotides are TGTGCCAGCAGCTTAGCGAACCTATTGACGGGGGAGCAGTACTTC. This rearrangement joins TRBV7-9 to TRBJ2-7, with D possibly matching TRBD2 (5 bases). CDR3 size: 15 residues. V dropped 0 bases and J dropped 7 bases, with 16 bases sitting between them. Per the germline V gene, CDR1 is SEHNR and CDR2 is FQNEAQ (reference sequence). The full variable domain, rest sourced from reference TRBV7-9 and TRBJ2-7, is DTGVSQNPRHKITKRGQNVTFRCDPISEHNRLYWYRQTLGQGPEFLTYFQNEAQLEKSRLLSDRFSAERPKGSFSTLEIQRTEQGDSAMYLCASSLANLLTGEQYFGPGTRLTVT.